This entry lists 5 T cell receptor beta chains sequenced from one sample in a study of blood T cells in healthy people across ages (dated by TCRdb to the mid-2010s). Libraries were made using 5' RACE. Sequenced using an Illumina HiSeq 2500. A second PCR of roughly 7 to 11 cycles was performed with a sample-barcoded 5' primer and a J-beta primer mix. TCRdb reran the public reads through fastp at Q25 and MiXCR, keeping productive beta chains. Rows matching on CDR3 protein sequence are summarized as one entry with the most common DNA and genes. This sample holds 1.5 million or so distinct CDR3 sequences; less than 45% were observed only once. The ten largest clones capture just over 4% of the sample. The specimen was blood. These receptor sequences come from a woman younger than 30 in good health.

This clonotype was counted ten times or more. The chain recombines TRBV10-3 with TRBJ2-5; D not certain. V was clipped by 7 bases and J by 2 bases, with 11 bases between them. This CDR3 has 13 residues. Looked up from germline, CDR1 is ENHRY and CDR2 is SYGVKD. As DNA, the CDR3 is TGTGCCATCAATCGAGAACCGCAAGAGACCCAGTACTTC. Its translation: CAINREPQETQYF.

The chain couples TRBV13 to TRBJ2-3; perhaps D is TRBD1 or TRBD2 (5 bases each). CDR3 size: 12 residues. Trimming removed 4 bases from V and 11 bases from J, with 13 bases in between. From germline, CDR1 is PRHDT and CDR2 FYEKMQ (reference sequence). CDR3 coding DNA: TGTGCCAGCAGCTCGTGGGACGCCCTGCAGTATTTT. Translated: CASSSWDALQYF.

J is TRBJ2-7 and V is TRBV7-9; the D is unclear. The CDR3 consists of 12 residues. From germline, CDR1 is SEHNR and CDR2 FQNEAQ (reference sequence). Trimming removed 5 bases from V and 3 bases from J, with 8 bases in between. The CDR3 DNA sequence: TGTGCCAGCAGCGGTATCTTCTACGAGCAGTACTTC. Translating it yields CASSGIFYEQYF.

This clonotype occurred a few times. The germline gene is not matched at one end of the junction; a read error may be the cause. The V and J genes are TRBV20-1 and TRBJ1-2, with TRBD1 identical over 7 bases. Germline CDR1 reads DFQATT; CDR2 reads SNEGSKA (reference sequence). The CDR3 runs 14 residues. Here the CDR3 reads CSSSHRDSIYGYTF. In nucleotides, the CDR3 is TGCAGTTCTAGCCACCGGGACAGTATCTATGGCTACACCTTC.

The rearrangement uses TRBV28 and TRBJ1-6; 9 positions agree with TRBD1. V gave up 4 bases and J gave up 4 bases; unmatched junction bases: 5. The CDR3 consists of 16 residues. Looked up from germline, CDR1 is MDHEN and CDR2 is SYDVKM. The CDR3 DNA follows: TGTGCCAGCAGTTCGCCGGGACAGGGATATAATTCACCCCTCCACTTT. It specifies CASSSPGQGYNSPLHF. The full variable domain, in which reference TRBV28 and TRBJ1-6 provide the parts outside the CDR3, is DVKVTQSSRYLVKRTGEKVFLECVQDMDHENMFWYRQDPGLGLRLIYFSYDVKMKEKGDIPEGYSVSREKKERFSLILESASTNQTSMYLCASSSPGQGYNSPLHFGNGTRLTVT.